This entry concerns a single TCR beta chain. What it recognizes is unknown. This entry comes from a study of vaccination and CD4 T cells after COVID-19. Oncomine TCR Beta short-read sequencing was applied to DNA from cultured CD4+ T cells. TCRdb re-called the PCR reads with MiXCR, one entry per CDR3 protein. This table has thousands of distinct CDR3 sequences, approximately 75% appearing once. Documented treatment: roughly ten-day PBMC culture with coronavirus spike peptide pools or control peptides (ViraFEST assay). This CDR3 is built from 14 residues. Between the trimmed V and J ends, which lost 5 bases and 5 bases, there was a span of 18 bases. CDR1 GTSNPN and CDR2 SVGIG come from the germline V gene (reference sequence).

Input material: CD4+ T cells from blood, cultured in vitro. The genes are TRBV30 and TRBJ1-2; D gene ambiguous. This TCR was sampled from a human donor who had recovered from COVID-19. For the CDR3, the DNA is TGTGCCTGGGGGCGGCAGGCCACCCGGTATGGCTACACCTTC. Translation gives CAWGRQATRYGYTF.